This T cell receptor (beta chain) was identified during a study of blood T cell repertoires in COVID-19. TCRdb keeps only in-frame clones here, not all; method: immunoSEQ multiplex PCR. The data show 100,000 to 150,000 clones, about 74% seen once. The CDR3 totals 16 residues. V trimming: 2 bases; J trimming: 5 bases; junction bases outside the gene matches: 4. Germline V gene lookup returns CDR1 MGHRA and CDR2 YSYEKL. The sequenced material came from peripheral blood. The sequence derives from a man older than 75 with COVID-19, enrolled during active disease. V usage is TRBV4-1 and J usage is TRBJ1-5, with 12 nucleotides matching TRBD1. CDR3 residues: CASSQPGQGAYQPQHF. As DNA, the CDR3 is TGCGCCAGCAGCCAACCGGGACAGGGGGCCTATCAGCCCCAGCATTTT.